What follows are 28 T cell receptor beta chains derived from one specimen sequenced in a study of T cell repertoires in cytomegalovirus infection. The antigens these receptors bind are not known. One entry per CDR3 protein, called by TCRdb with MiXCR from the reads. The sample contains hundreds of thousands of distinct CDR3 sequences, 25% to 30% of which appear only once. The sample here was cultured PBMCs, taken from culture after CMV antigen stimulation. The receptors were sampled from a human donor in good health (CMV status not recorded). Some clones in this sample may be carry-over from other donors' samples.

This clonotype came up a few times. The rearrangement uses TRBV28 and TRBJ2-3, with 7 positions matching TRBD1. The germline gives CDR1 MDHEN, CDR2 SYDVKM. With 3 bases clipped from V and 1 base from J, the junction kept 1 base outside the gene matches. This CDR3 contains 14 residues. This CDR3 reads CASSLTGRTDTQYF. The CDR3 DNA follows: TGTGCCAGCAGTTTGACAGGGCGCACAGATACGCAGTATTTT. Variable domain in full (rest from reference TRBV28 and TRBJ2-3): DVKVTQSSRYLVKRTGEKVFLECVQDMDHENMFWYRQDPGLGLRLIYFSYDVKMKEKGDIPEGYSVSREKKERFSLILESASTNQTSMYLCASSLTGRTDTQYFGPGTRLTVL.

The V call is TRBV5-1, the J call TRBJ1-1, with 11 positions matching TRBD1. The V and J ends lost 0 bases and 4 bases, in that order; junction bases with no gene match: 20. Germline loops: CDR1 SGHRS, CDR2 YFSETQ. This CDR3 comprises 21 residues. The CDR3 bases are TGCGCCAGCAGCTTGGACTCGTGGGAGAGATGGACAGGGGGCATTGGCACTGAAGCTTTCTTT. It translates to CASSLDSWERWTGGIGTEAFF. The full variable domain, rest sourced from reference TRBV5-1 and TRBJ1-1, is KAGVTQTPRYLIKTRGQQVTLSCSPISGHRSVSWYQQTPGQGLQFLFEYFSETQRNKGNFPGRFSGRQFSNSRSEMNVSTLELGDSALYLCASSLDSWERWTGGIGTEAFFGQGTRLTVV.

The chain links TRBV25-1 to TRBJ2-1; D remains ambiguous. Trimming removed 7 bases at V and 8 bases at J, with 6 bases between. The germline V gene encodes CDR1 MGHDK and CDR2 SYGVNS. The CDR3 consists of 10 residues. CDR3 coding DNA: TGTGCCAGCAAGAGCGATGAGCAGTTCTTC. This translates into CASKSDEQFF.

The chain uses TRBV12-3 or TRBV12-4 and TRBJ2-3; D gene ambiguous. The CDR3 runs 15 residues. V was trimmed by 6 bases and J by 0 bases, leaving 13 bases between them. The CDR3 protein is CASSDPGASTDTQYF. CDR3 in DNA: TGTGCCAGCAGCGACCCGGGTGCTAGCACAGATACGCAGTATTTT.

There are a few counts of this clonotype. V and J are TRBV6-5 and TRBJ1-6, with D perhaps matching TRBD1 (5 bases). Trimming shortened V by 0 bases and J by 1 base, and 19 bases separated the two germline ends. The CDR3 contains 20 residues. Germline assignment: CDR1 MNHEY and CDR2 SVGAGI. The CDR3 region has the DNA TGTGCCAGCAGTTACTCCCTAGGGGTAGGGATCGGGTCCTATAATTCACCCCTCCACTTT. Protein product: CASSYSLGVGIGSYNSPLHF.

In this sample, this clonotype turned up a few times. The chain employs TRBV19 and TRBJ2-6; 7 bases are shared with TRBD1. The length of the CDR3 is 17 residues. With V trimmed by 1 base and J by 0 bases, 3 bases remained unmatched. Germline values: CDR1 LNHDA, CDR2 SQIVND (reference sequence). The CDR3 DNA sequence: TGTGCCAGTAGTATAGGGGGACAGAACTCTGGGGCCAACGTCCTGACTTTC. Translation gives CASSIGGQNSGANVLTF.

V gene TRBV6-1 combines with J gene TRBJ2-1, with 12 positions matching TRBD2. Germline CDR1 is MNHNS and CDR2 is SASEGT. Trimming at V came to 7 bases and at J to 6 bases, leaving 7 bases not matched to a gene. The CDR3 runs 15 residues. The CDR3 region is CASIRLAGDFNEQFF. For the CDR3, the DNA is TGTGCCAGCATTCGACTAGCGGGAGATTTCAATGAGCAGTTCTTC.

In this sample, this clonotype turned up a few times. The J gene is TRBJ2-7, the V gene TRBV28, with a tentative D call TRBD1 (6 bases). V gave up 5 bases and J gave up 0 bases, with 11 bases separating them. CDR1 and CDR2 (germline): MDHEN, SYDVKM. The CDR3 totals 14 residues. Here the CDR3 reads CASSKTGRSYEQYF. The CDR3 DNA reads TGTGCCAGCAGTAAGACAGGCCGCTCCTACGAGCAGTACTTC. Full variable domain (rest looked up from reference TRBV28 and TRBJ2-7): DVKVTQSSRYLVKRTGEKVFLECVQDMDHENMFWYRQDPGLGLRLIYFSYDVKMKEKGDIPEGYSVSREKKERFSLILESASTNQTSMYLCASSKTGRSYEQYFGPGTRLTVT.

The CDR3 protein is CASSRLGAVYGYTF. The CDR3 region has the DNA TGTGCCAGCAGCCGTCTGGGGGCCGTCTATGGCTACACCTTC. The chain links TRBV7-1 to TRBJ1-2, with a tentative D call TRBD1 (6 bases). TRBV7-1 is an ORF for which the function is uncertain. Trimming shortened V by 5 bases and J by 4 bases, and 14 bases separated the two germline ends. This CDR3 is 14 amino acids long.

This clonotype was observed a handful of times. V and J are TRBV7-8 and TRBJ2-1, with 9 nucleotides matching TRBD2. The CDR3 runs to 17 residues. Trimming removed 1 base from V and 1 base from J; junction bases left unmatched: 5. Germline V gene sequence: CDR1 SGHVS, CDR2 FQNEAQ. CDR3 sequence: CASSLVGSGSSYNEQFF. The CDR3 DNA reads TGTGCCAGCAGCTTAGTGGGTAGCGGGAGTTCCTACAATGAGCAGTTCTTC.

This clonotype was recorded at least ten times. The chain employs TRBV10-3 and TRBJ2-5, with TRBD2 matching 11 bases. This CDR3 is 17 amino acids long. The J segment lost 5 bases and the V segment lost 6 bases, leaving 14 bases of the junction unmatched. Germline V gene sequence: CDR1 ENHRY, CDR2 SYGVKD. DNA for the CDR3: TGTGCCATCAGGGGGGTCTCCGGGACTAGCGGAGGGGAGACCCAGTACTTC. It codes for CAIRGVSGTSGGETQYF.

In its sample, this clonotype was seen a few times. This chain links TRBV6-7 with TRBJ2-1; D gene unclear. TRBV6-7 is designated an ORF whose function remains uncertain. V was shortened by 7 bases and J by 7 bases, with 2 bases between the two germline ends. The CDR3 length is 9 residues. Here the CDR3 reads CASNNEQFF. The CDR3 nucleotides read TGTGCCAGCAATAATGAGCAGTTCTTC.

The chain is built from TRBV11-2 and TRBJ1-6; 8 bases match TRBD1. CDR3 length: 15 residues. CDR1 is SGHAT, CDR2 FQNNGV, per germline. Trimming took 5 bases from V and 9 from J; bases not matched to a gene: 9. CDR3 nucleotide sequence: TGTGCCAGCAGCCCCAACAGGGGGAATACTTCACCCCTCCACTTT. It yields the protein CASSPNRGNTSPLHF.

This chain joins TRBV11-2 and TRBJ2-7; possibly TRBD1 for D (6 bases). Trimming cost V 1 base and J 7 bases, with 11 bases left between them. The CDR3 totals 13 residues. Germline values: CDR1 SGHAT, CDR2 FQNNGV. The CDR3 region has the DNA TGTGCCAGCAGCTTAGTGGGGGCAGGGGAGCAGTACTTC. Translated, it gives CASSLVGAGEQYF. Based on the CDR3 plus reference TRBV11-2 and TRBJ2-7, the full variable domain is EAGVAQSPRYKIIEKRQSVAFWCNPISGHATLYWYQQILGQGPKLLIQFQNNGVVDDSQLPKDRFSAERLKGVDSTLKIQPAKLEDSAVYLCASSLVGAGEQYFGPGTRLTVT.

The rearrangement uses TRBV27 and TRBJ2-3; maybe TRBD2 (6 bases). The germline V gene has CDR1 MNHEY and CDR2 SMNVEV (reference sequence). Between the trimmed V and J ends, which lost 4 bases and 9 bases, there was a span of 20 bases. The CDR3 runs 15 residues. The CDR3 protein is CASSYAGTPIRTQYF. The CDR3 region has the DNA TGTGCCAGCAGTTACGCCGGGACTCCAATACGCACGCAGTATTTT.

This clonotype was seen a few times. The chain carries TRBV27 and TRBJ2-2, with D perhaps given as TRBD1 or TRBD2 (5 bases each). From germline, CDR1 is MNHEY and CDR2 SMNVEV (reference sequence). The CDR3 is 14 amino acids. The V gene lost 5 bases and the J gene lost 10 bases, with 17 bases spanning the gap. CDR3 sequence: CASSGMGTVVELFF. The CDR3 DNA sequence: TGTGCCAGCAGTGGAATGGGGACGGTTGTGGAGCTGTTTTTT.

The rearrangement joins TRBV18 to TRBJ1-3; D gene uncertain. V lost 1 base, J lost 0 bases, and 7 bases lay in between. There are 15 residues in the CDR3. Germline CDR1 KGHSH, CDR2 LQKENI. CDR3: CASSPRKSSGNTIYF. CDR3 coding DNA: TGTGCCAGCTCACCACGGAAGAGCTCTGGAAACACCATATATTTT.

This clonotype has only a few counts. V and J are TRBV7-6 and TRBJ2-5; possible D gene TRBD1, 6 bases. V lost 3 bases to trimming and J lost 4 bases, with 12 bases between them. The CDR3 extends over 14 amino acids. Germline V gene lookup returns CDR1 SGHVS and CDR2 FNYEAQ. The DNA for the CDR3 is TGTGCCAGCAGCTTCTCGGACAGTCTAGAGACCCAGTACTTC. Residues: CASSFSDSLETQYF.

This clonotype came up many times. The chain couples TRBV7-2 to TRBJ2-2; D is perhaps TRBD1 or TRBD2 (5 bases each). Trimming removed 7 bases at V and 2 bases at J, with 14 bases between. Germline assignment: CDR1 SGHTA and CDR2 FQGNSA. The CDR3 loop spans 15 amino acids. The CDR3 region is CASIPGRANTGELFF. The CDR3 nucleotides read TGTGCCAGCATCCCGGGGCGGGCCAACACCGGGGAGCTGTTTTTT.

In its sample, this clonotype was seen a few times. This chain joins TRBV5-4 and TRBJ2-2; weak D call: TRBD2 (5 bases). CDR1 is SGHNT, CDR2 YYREEE, per germline (reference sequence). The V end was cut by 0 bases, the J end by 2 bases, with 8 bases between. The CDR3 has 15 residues. CDR3 sequence (DNA): TGTGCCAGCAGCTTGGCAGGACTCAACACCGGGGAGCTGTTTTTT. Translation gives CASSLAGLNTGELFF.

In this sample, this clonotype turned up once. V gene TRBV20-1 combines with J gene TRBJ1-2, with D unresolved. CDR3 size: 13 residues. Germline CDR1 reads DFQATT; CDR2 reads SNEGSKA (reference sequence). V lost 3 bases and J 2 bases, leaving 10 bases between the germline ends. In DNA form, the CDR3 reads TGCAGTGCTAGGTCGGTGGGGAACTATGGCTACACCTTC. It yields the protein CSARSVGNYGYTF.

This clonotype appeared many times. This chain's CDR3 is CASSPLNGRANLGELFF. The CDR3 region has the DNA TGTGCCAGCAGCCCCCTAAACGGGAGGGCCAATCTCGGGGAGCTGTTTTTT. The chain couples TRBV7-2 to TRBJ2-2, with TRBD2 matching over 8 bases. Germline loops: CDR1 SGHTA, CDR2 FQGNSA. The CDR3 covers 17 residues. V gave up 5 bases and J gave up 7 bases; unmatched junction bases: 15. Full variable domain (missing parts from reference TRBV7-2 and TRBJ2-2): GAGVSQSPSNKVTEKGKDVELRCDPISGHTALYWYRQSLGQGLEFLIYFQGNSAPDKSGLPSDRFSAERTGGSVSTLTIQRTQQEDSAVYLCASSPLNGRANLGELFFGEGSRLTVL.

The chain combines TRBV5-1 with TRBJ1-1; no reliable D call. The V gene's germline CDR1 is SGHRS and CDR2 YFSETQ. The CDR3 is made up of 13 amino acids. V was trimmed by 3 bases and J by 5 bases, leaving 11 bases between them. In nucleotides, the CDR3 is TGCGCCAGCAGCTCTCAACCTGGGACTGAAGCTTTCTTT. Its protein is CASSSQPGTEAFF.

The table lists this clonotype with a few counts. The chain is built from TRBV10-3 and TRBJ1-3, with D perhaps TRBD1 (5 bases). The CDR3 is 14 amino acids. Germline loops: CDR1 ENHRY, CDR2 SYGVKD. The V end lost 10 bases, the J end lost 0 bases, and 13 bases lay between the germline ends. In nucleotides, the CDR3 is TGTGCCACCGCCGGGGGATCCTCTGGAAACACCATATATTTT. This encodes CATAGGSSGNTIYF.

The chain uses TRBV4-1 and TRBJ2-2, with D perhaps being TRBD1 or TRBD2 (5 bases each). CDR1 is MGHRA and CDR2 is YSYEKL in the germline V gene. Trimming pared 4 bases from V and 7 bases from J, leaving 19 bases between. This CDR3 contains 16 residues. CDR3 region: CASSPTQGVSVGELFF. Written as DNA, the CDR3 is TGCGCCAGCAGCCCAACCCAGGGAGTTTCAGTCGGGGAGCTGTTTTTT.

This clonotype was observed a few times. This chain uses TRBV20-1 with TRBJ1-2, with D tentatively TRBD1 (5 bases). The germline gives CDR1 DFQATT, CDR2 SNEGSKA (reference sequence). CDR3 length equals 13 residues. V was cut by 6 bases and J by 8 bases, with 19 bases left in between. CDR3 sequence reads: CSASRPGPGGYTF. Written as DNA, the CDR3 is TGCAGTGCATCCAGACCGGGACCCGGGGGCTACACCTTC.

This clonotype has just a few counts. The V call is TRBV7-2, the J call TRBJ2-1; a weak D match, TRBD2 (5 bases). The germline gives CDR1 SGHTA, CDR2 FQGNSA. The CDR3 spans 15 residues. Between the trimmed V and J ends, which lost 3 bases and 7 bases, there was a span of 16 bases. The CDR3 reads CASSFRAAGWNEQFF. In DNA, the CDR3 is TGTGCCAGCAGCTTTCGAGCGGCCGGGTGGAATGAGCAGTTCTTC.

This clonotype has more than one count but fewer than ten. This chain joins TRBV6-5 and TRBJ2-2, with no clear D. V was clipped by 2 bases and J by 7 bases, with 5 bases between them. Per germline, CDR1 MNHEY and CDR2 SVGAGI. The CDR3 contains 12 residues. As DNA, the CDR3 is TGTGCCAGCAGTTACCCCCACGGGGAGCTGTTTTTT. It yields the protein CASSYPHGELFF.